This T cell receptor (beta chain) was profiled in a study of CD8 T cells in ankylosing spondylitis. The study, taken as a whole, reports: Disease-linked clones displayed a CD8+ phenotype and appeared relatively rarely in peripheral blood. Ankylosing spondylitis blood seemed to carry a telltale TCR beta motif made of under 10 highly homologous variants.

TCRdb re-called the 5' RACE reads through MiXCR, storing one row per CDR3 protein. The sample has a few hundred thousand distinct CDR3 sequences, 15% to 20% seen once. For this clonotype: The antigen is not known.

Sequencing used blood, either unsorted or a sorted T cell fraction (not recorded which). The TCR comes from a male donor with ankylosing spondylitis or in good health (not recorded which).

CDR3 in DNA: TGCAGTGCTAGTAGCGAGTCCTACAATGAGCAGTTCTTC. Its translation is CSASSESYNEQFF. The chain recombines TRBV20-1 with TRBJ2-1, with a possible D match to TRBD2 (5 bases). Germline V gene data show CDR1 as DFQATT and CDR2 as SNEGSKA (reference sequence). The CDR3 consists of 13 residues. V was trimmed by 3 bases and J by 1 base, leaving 7 bases between them.